This TCR beta chain was recorded in a study of regulatory T cells in long-lasting Graves disease (dated by TCRdb to 2020 to 2022). About the full investigation: In the newly diagnosed Graves' disease group, patients had been taking antithyroid drugs for less than 3 months. Persistent Graves' disease patients were compared with newly diagnosed Graves' disease patients by peripheral blood TCR sequencing and RNA sequencing. The study was registered as a clinical trial and conducted in China. A total of roughly 33 samples underwent TCR sequencing: around 13 from persistent and roughly 20 from newly diagnosed Graves' disease patients. Overall study outcomes, separate from this receptor: Compared with newly diagnosed patients, persistent Graves' disease patients had lower TCR Shannon entropy and fewer highly expanded clones, which suggests clonal expansion. Sequencing and analysis were restricted to the TCR beta chain. Persistent patients shared more public clonotypes among themselves (more than 2,500) than newly diagnosed patients did (more than 850). As a limitation, the authors acknowledged that the small sample size may reduce accuracy. Only peripheral blood was studied, because thyroid tissue, the primary lesion, was inaccessible. Preferential use of TRBV28, TRBJ1-2 and TRBJ2-5 was observed in persistent disease, whereas TRBV20-1 and TRBJ2-1 were favored in newly diagnosed disease.

Per the publication, the time point label means: newly diagnosed GD, antithyroid drugs for less than 3 months. For both TCR sequencing and RNA sequencing, RNA was extracted from PBMCs in TRIzol. The diagnosis of Graves' disease was made according to American Thyroid Association guidelines. Patients were recruited from an endocrinology department in Xi'an, China. From each patient, around 9.3 milliliters of peripheral blood was collected into an EDTA anticoagulant tube. PBMCs were isolated by Ficoll Paque Plus density gradient separation without further T cell sorting. RNA quality was checked with an Agilent 2100 Bioanalyzer and agarose gel, and concentration with a NanoDrop 2000. The library was generated by multiplex PCR. The instrument was an Illumina HiSeq 4000. To build TCR beta libraries, CDR3 regions were amplified by Arm-PCR using iRepertoire HTBI primers. Before sequencing, the PCR products went through gel purification. In the paper's pipeline: A total of some 65 TRBV and about 13 TRBJ segments were identified across samples and were used for gene usage analysis of CDR3 amino acid clonotypes. Filtered high-quality paired reads were merged into contigs using COPE and FqMerger. BLAST was used to align contigs to IMGT TRBV, TRBD and TRBJ reference genes, and CDR3 was defined according to IMGT. Any clonotype with a frequency above 0.1% was counted as a highly expanded clone. Shannon entropy was used to measure repertoire diversity, and the Gini coefficient was used to measure V-J evenness. A clonotype found in more than one individual was treated as public. Using fastp trimming at Q25 and MiXCR clonotype assembly, TCRdb reanalyzed the public sequencing data and kept in-frame beta chains. Duplicate CDR3 protein sequences are folded into a single record with the most common DNA and genes. The authors' filters were not applied to this entry. The sample contains some 370,000 distinct CDR3 sequences, around 11% of them found a single time. The ten largest clonotypes hold approximately 17% of the sample.

The CDR3 covers 12 residues, taking in both the cysteine and the phenylalanine. The DNA shown is the 36-base CDR3, in frame from base 1. CDR1 and CDR2, per the germline V gene, are MDHEN and SYDVKM. V is cut by 8 bases and J by 2 bases, and the space between the germline ends is 6 bases. This clonotype was picked up many times. Its antigen remains undetermined. No much larger clone exists at a distance of one base, and base qualities are not known. These data were also reused for a study on T cells in Graves' hyperthyroidism and ophthalmopathy. The second paper further reports: Stable Graves' hyperthyroidism was defined as the absence of progression to ophthalmopathy over 18 months of follow-up. The hyperthyroidism patients were between 18 and 65 years old and newly diagnosed, with a disease duration of less than 2 months. Patients with uncontrolled infections, other autoimmune diseases, pregnancy or lactation were excluded. Diagnoses relied on clinical symptoms, serum thyroxine and TRAb, thyroid ultrasound and orbital computed tomography. A first-round RT-PCR of the TCR CDR3 used the HTBI primer set with the Qiagen OneStep RT-PCR kit. Most expanded thyroid clonotypes (frequency above 0.001) were also detected in blood, a finding suggesting that blood repertoires may reflect thyroid immune responses. Ophthalmopathy was separated from stable hyperthyroidism by a 13 V-J signature model, with 87.88% sensitivity and approximately 84% specificity obtained in cross-validation and 80%/75% obtained in testing. During validation, the model predicted progression to ophthalmopathy a median of approximately 6 months ahead of onset, with around 70% sensitivity and 72% to 80% specificity. TCR V-J signatures able to tell the groups apart were searched for in a discovery cohort of about a hundred patients, of whom over 40 had Graves' ophthalmopathy and around 58 had stable Graves' hyperthyroidism. An independent validation cohort of 18 to 20 hyperthyroidism patients and about 16 patients who later progressed to ophthalmopathy tested prospective prediction of ophthalmopathy. The approximately 100 discovery patients were divided at random into training and test sets in a 7:3 ratio. The study also compared thyroid tissue and blood T-cell repertoires from 6 or 7 Graves' hyperthyroidism patients. Following sampling, methimazole starting at 30 mg daily was given to hyperthyroidism patients, and high-dose intravenous methylprednisolone was given to ophthalmopathy patients. A second multiplex PCR round built the libraries, followed by size selection and purification. Paired-end sequencing of the libraries was performed with 100 bp reads on an Illumina HiSeq2000. Raw data were processed with SOAPnuke, discarding reads with adapters, uncalled bases, mean Phred below 15, or no exact constant-primer or identifier match. COPE v1.2.5 was used to merge high-quality paired reads, and clonotypes were defined as unique nucleotide sequences. MiTCR v1.1 was used to align clonotypes to the IMGT TRBV, TRBD and TRBJ reference segments. The analysis was restricted to V-J combinations with a frequency above 0.0001, which together covered 99% to 99.2% of the repertoires. The TCS score was defined as F50 (clonal expansion) divided by E x V (chaos), with BLOSUM62-based TCRdist calculated between CDR3 peptides within each V-J. Welch's t-statistics and random forest reduced fewer than 550 V-J features to around 14, which were used in a naive Bayes classifier (R e1071). Sample size was not statistically predetermined, and blinding of investigators to group allocation was not performed. The paper reports TCR Vbeta CDR3 sequencing of 140 or so peripheral blood samples: over 40 ophthalmopathy, roughly 74 hyperthyroidism and 17 progressor patients.

The sample here was peripheral blood mononuclear cells (PBMCs), taken at new diagnosis, from a patient treated with antithyroid drugs. The receptor chain draws on TRBV28 and TRBJ2-2, with the D gene not confidently named. The TCR was taken from a woman between 18 and 29 years old with Graves disease. Donor details come from another sample of the same person, matched by shared clones. CDR3 protein: CASHSNTGELFF. The DNA sequence reads TGTGCCAGCCATAGTAACACCGGGGAGCTGTTTTTT.